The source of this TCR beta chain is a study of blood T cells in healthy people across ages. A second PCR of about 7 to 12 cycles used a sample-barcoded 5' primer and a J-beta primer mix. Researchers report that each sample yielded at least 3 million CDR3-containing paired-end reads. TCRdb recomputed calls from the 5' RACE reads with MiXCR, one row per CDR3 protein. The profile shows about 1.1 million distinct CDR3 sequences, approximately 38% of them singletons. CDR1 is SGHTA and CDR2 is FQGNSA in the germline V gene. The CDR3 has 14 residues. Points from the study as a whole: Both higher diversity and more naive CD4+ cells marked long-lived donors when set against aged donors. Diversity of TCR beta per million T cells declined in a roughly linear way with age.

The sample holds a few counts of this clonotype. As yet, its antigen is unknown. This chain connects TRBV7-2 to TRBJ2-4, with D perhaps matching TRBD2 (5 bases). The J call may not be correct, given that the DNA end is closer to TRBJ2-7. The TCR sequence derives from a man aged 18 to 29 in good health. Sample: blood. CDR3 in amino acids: CASTSSGISYEQYF. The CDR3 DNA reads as TGTGCCAGCACCTCATCGGGGATATCCTACGAGCAGTACTTC.